Listed here are 2 T cell receptor beta chains from one sample, sequenced in a study of cytomegalovirus exposure and HLA in healthy donors. The PCR contained 60 Vbeta and 13 Jbeta primers. The repertoire was sequenced with immunoSEQ multiplex PCR; TCRdb's copy has only in-frame clones and lacks some. Here the sample spans approximately 50,000 clones, around 83% being singletons. The sample taken for sequencing was PBMCs. These receptors were taken from a man aged 25 to 40 in good health and CMV-seronegative.

The rearrangement joins TRBV29-1 to TRBJ1-2, with TRBD1 matching 10 bases. V lost 0 bases, J lost 10 bases, and 5 bases stayed unmatched. From germline, CDR1 is SQVTM and CDR2 ANQGSEA. This CDR3 region has 13 residues. The DNA for the CDR3 is TGCAGCGTTGAAGAGACAGGGGGCAAGGACTACACCTTC. This sequence encodes CSVEETGGKDYTF. The full variable domain, rest sourced from reference TRBV29-1 and TRBJ1-2, is SAVISQKPSRDICQRGTSLTIQCQVDSQVTMMFWYRQQPGQSLTLIATANQGSEATYESGFVIDKFPISRPNLTFSTLTVSNMSPEDSSIYLCSVEETGGKDYTFGSGTRLTVV.

The chain joins TRBV7-3 to TRBJ2-3; 10 nucleotides match TRBD1. The CDR3 totals 17 residues. The V and J ends lost 5 bases and 6 bases, in that order; junction bases with no gene match: 14. Looked up from germline, CDR1 is SGHTA and CDR2 is FQGTGA. DNA for the CDR3: TGTGCCAGCAGCCTCCGGGGACAGGGGTACGGGTACGATACGCAGTATTTT. Translated: CASSLRGQGYGYDTQYF.